This T cell receptor beta chain was documented in a study of blood T cell repertoires in COVID-19 (TCRdb year 2020). Context from the whole study: Samples covering the acute and convalescent phases of COVID-19 were provided by collaborators in the United States, Italy and Spain. The material from the prospective study consisted of cDNA or gDNA derived from T cells, B-cell-depleted T cells, or PBMCs. Nearly every sample came with metadata listing a de-identified subject ID, COVID-19 status, age in years and sex. The samples were drawn from two sources: the first 160 participants of the ongoing ImmuneRACE study, and 1,000 to 1,500 subjects contributed by 6 global collaborators. Subjects who had been exposed to COVID-19, were actively infected with it, or had recovered from it provided the deeply sampled blood TCRbeta repertoires that made up the dataset. The repertoires were released in a freely available public database intended as a resource for research on the immune response to SARS-CoV-2. Where available, HLA class I and class II types were taken from metadata supplied by the sample provider and were not determined by assay-based typing. General study outcomes and caveats: How much clinical and demographic metadata was included differed by source and by participant, and the metadata was provided uncurated.

Points on this clone: No cognate antigen has been identified for it. Base qualities were left out, and no much larger clone turns up one base away.

Trimming at the junction amounts to 5 bases on V and 9 bases on J, and the germline ends lie 23 bases apart. The CDR1 and CDR2 encoded by the germline V gene (reference sequence) are LNHDA and SQIVND. The CDR3 measures 16 amino acids from cysteine to phenylalanine. CDR3 DNA only is kept here, 48 bases in frame from base 1. TCRbeta CDR3 regions were amplified from genomic DNA by means of the immunoSEQ Assay, a bias-controlled multiplex PCR. Processing in the source paper ran as follows. Nucleated cell counts per sample were estimated from amplification of reference gene primers within the assay. To quantify the absolute abundance of each unique TCRbeta CDR3 rearrangement, sequence reads were collapsed and filtered. For each sample, productive Simpson clonality was calculated by taking the square root of Simpson's diversity index across productive rearrangements. TCRdb holds this immuneACCESS table with in-frame rearrangements only. Some clones are missing; in checked studies, unresolved V genes explain under half, and the rest has no known cause. V, J and clone size are those of that table, while D and trimming were read from the DNA. For this sample the table gives some 14,000 clones, of which over 80% were detected only once. In total, the top ten clones hold roughly 16% of the sample.

Each collaborating institution followed its own protocols to collect whole blood in K2EDTA tubes. Collaborator samples were shipped for TCRbeta analysis as frozen whole blood, isolated PBMCs, or DNA extracted from either sample type. The V and J genes are TRBV19 and TRBJ2-1, with TRBD1 tentatively as D gene (5 bases match). The TCR originated in a human donor in a cohort sampled during active COVID-19. Sample: peripheral blood. The DNA is TGTGCCAGTAGTGGACCTTTAGGGGTTCGTAACGCTGAGCAGTTCTTC. Its protein reads: CASSGPLGVRNAEQFF.